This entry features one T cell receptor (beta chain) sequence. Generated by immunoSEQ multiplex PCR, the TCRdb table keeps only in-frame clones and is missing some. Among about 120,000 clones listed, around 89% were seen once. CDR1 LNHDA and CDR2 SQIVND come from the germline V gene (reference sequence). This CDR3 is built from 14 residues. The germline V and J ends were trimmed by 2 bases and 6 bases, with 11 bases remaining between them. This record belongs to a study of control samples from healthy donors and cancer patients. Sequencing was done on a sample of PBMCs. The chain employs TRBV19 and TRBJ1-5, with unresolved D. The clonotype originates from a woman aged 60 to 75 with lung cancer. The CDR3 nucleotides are TGTGCCAGTAGTATATTGGAGTTGACTCAGCCCCAGCATTTT. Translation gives CASSILELTQPQHF.